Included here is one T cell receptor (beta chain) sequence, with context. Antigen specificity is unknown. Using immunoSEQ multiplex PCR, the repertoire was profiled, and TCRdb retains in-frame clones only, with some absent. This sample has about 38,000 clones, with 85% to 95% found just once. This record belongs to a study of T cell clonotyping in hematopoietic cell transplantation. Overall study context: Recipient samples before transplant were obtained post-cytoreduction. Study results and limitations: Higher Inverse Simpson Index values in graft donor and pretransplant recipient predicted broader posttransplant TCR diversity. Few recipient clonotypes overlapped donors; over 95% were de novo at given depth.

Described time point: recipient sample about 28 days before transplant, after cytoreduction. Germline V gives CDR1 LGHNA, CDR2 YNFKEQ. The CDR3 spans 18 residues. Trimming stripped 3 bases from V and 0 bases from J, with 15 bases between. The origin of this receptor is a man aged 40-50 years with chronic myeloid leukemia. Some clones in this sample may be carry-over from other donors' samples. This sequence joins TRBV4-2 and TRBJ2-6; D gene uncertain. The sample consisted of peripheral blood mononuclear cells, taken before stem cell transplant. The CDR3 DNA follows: TGTGCCAGCAGCCATCAAGATCACCGGGTCTCTGGGGCCAACGTCCTGACTTTC. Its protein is CASSHQDHRVSGANVLTF.